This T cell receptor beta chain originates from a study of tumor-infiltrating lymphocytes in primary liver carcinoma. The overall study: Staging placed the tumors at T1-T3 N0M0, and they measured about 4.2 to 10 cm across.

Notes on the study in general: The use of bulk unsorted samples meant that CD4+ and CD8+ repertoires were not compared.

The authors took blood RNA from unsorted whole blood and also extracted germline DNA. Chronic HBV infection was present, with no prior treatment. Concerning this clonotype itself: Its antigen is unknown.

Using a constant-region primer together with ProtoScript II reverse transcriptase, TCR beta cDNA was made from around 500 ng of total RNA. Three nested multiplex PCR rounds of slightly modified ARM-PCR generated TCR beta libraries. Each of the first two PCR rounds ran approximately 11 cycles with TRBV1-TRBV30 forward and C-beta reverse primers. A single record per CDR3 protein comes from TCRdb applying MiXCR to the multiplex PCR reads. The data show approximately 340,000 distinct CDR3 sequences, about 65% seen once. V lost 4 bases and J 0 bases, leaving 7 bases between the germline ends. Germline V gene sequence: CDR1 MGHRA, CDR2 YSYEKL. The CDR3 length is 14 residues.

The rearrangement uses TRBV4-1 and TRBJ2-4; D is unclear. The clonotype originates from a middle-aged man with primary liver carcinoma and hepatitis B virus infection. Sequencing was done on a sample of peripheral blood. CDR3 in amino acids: CASSRPLAKNIQYF. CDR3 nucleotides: TGCGCCAGCAGCCGGCCACTAGCCAAAAACATTCAGTACTTC.